The 17 T cell receptor beta chains in this list originate from one sample, sequenced in a study of shared clonotypes between healthy human individuals. Profiled with immunoSEQ multiplex PCR; TCRdb holds only in-frame clones, not every one. The sample yields some 1 million clones, around 76% seen once. The sequenced sample consisted of memory CD4+ T cells sorted from blood. Described subset: CD45RA-negative fraction. The receptors were gathered from a man younger than 35 in good health.

The chain recombines TRBV30 with TRBJ2-5; perhaps D is TRBD1 or TRBD2 (5 bases each). CDR3 size: 13 residues. The ends were cut back, 0 bases at V and 6 bases at J, with 11 bases in the middle. In germline, CDR1 is GTSNPN, CDR2 SVGIG (reference sequence). CDR3 amino acids: CAWSVGRSKTQYF. The CDR3 coding sequence is TGTGCCTGGAGTGTGGGACGGTCAAAGACCCAGTACTTC.

Of note for this clone: This may be a read error: a much more frequent sequence differs by one nucleotide. The rearrangement joins TRBV25-1 to TRBJ1-5, with no clear D. Germline values: CDR1 MGHDK, CDR2 SYGVNS. Deletions cut 3 bases from V and 0 bases from J, with 3 bases between. This CDR3 contains 13 residues. CDR3 in amino acids: CASSEYSNQPQHF. DNA of the CDR3: TGTGCCAGCAGTGAGTATAGCAATCAGCCCCAGCATTTT.

The rearrangement uses TRBV7-2 and TRBJ1-6, with 7 bases aligning to TRBD1. With 3 bases clipped from V and 7 bases from J, the junction kept 9 bases outside the gene matches. Germline V gives CDR1 SGHTA, CDR2 FQGNSA. The CDR3 is 16 residues long. The CDR3 spells CASSFGTVLTNSPLHF. CDR3 DNA sequence: TGTGCCAGCAGCTTCGGGACAGTCCTAACCAATTCACCCCTCCACTTT.

The chain carries TRBV4-1 and TRBJ1-2; D gene unclear. Trimming cost V 0 bases and J 4 bases, with 9 bases left between them. The CDR3 is 14 residues long. CDR1 is MGHRA and CDR2 is YSYEKL in the germline V gene. Written as DNA, the CDR3 is TGCGCCAGCAGCCAAGATCGGGCAGTCTATGGCTACACCTTC. Protein sequence: CASSQDRAVYGYTF.

The chain carries TRBV5-4 and TRBJ2-1; 11 positions agree with TRBD2. The CDR3 length is 15 residues. V dropped 1 base and J dropped 6; count of bases not matched to a gene: 3. Germline loops: CDR1 SGHNT, CDR2 YYREEE (reference sequence). In nucleotides, the CDR3 is TGTGCCAGCAGCTTGCCGCTAGCGGGGGGCAATGAGCAGTTCTTC. It specifies CASSLPLAGGNEQFF.

The V call is TRBV10-2, the J call TRBJ2-5, with TRBD1 identical over 7 bases. The CDR3 loop spans 14 amino acids. Germline loops: CDR1 WSHSY, CDR2 SAAADI. Losses at the gene ends were 3 bases for V and 4 bases for J; bases not matched to a gene: 5. The CDR3 DNA reads as TGCGCCAGCAGTGAACAGGGGCCGGGAGAGACCCAGTACTTC. Protein product: CASSEQGPGETQYF.

The chain couples TRBV9 to TRBJ2-5, with D uncertain. CDR3 length: 14 residues. Trimming cost V 1 base and J 5 bases, with 12 bases left between them. Germline loops: CDR1 SGDLS, CDR2 YYNGEE. The CDR3: CASSVRAGRETQYF. CDR3 DNA: TGTGCCAGCAGCGTAAGGGCAGGAAGGGAGACCCAGTACTTC. The complete variable domain, with remaining parts taken from reference TRBV9 and TRBJ2-5, reads DSGVTQTPKHLITATGQRVTLRCSPRSGDLSVYWYQQSLDQGLQFLIQYYNGEERAKGNILERFSAQQFPDLHSELNLSSLELGDSALYFCASSVRAGRETQYFGPGTRLLVL.

The V call is TRBV5-1, the J call TRBJ2-3; TRBD1 is a possible D gene (5 bases). In germline, CDR1 is SGHRS, CDR2 YFSETQ. V was cut by 6 bases and J by 5 bases, with 13 bases left in between. CDR3 size: 13 residues. CDR3 loop: CASTRQRGDTQYF. The CDR3 DNA reads TGCGCCAGCACCCGTCAAAGGGGAGATACGCAGTATTTT.

The chain links TRBV18 to TRBJ1-1; TRBD1 aligns across 9 bases. The length of the CDR3 is 16 residues. Germline-derived CDR1 and CDR2 are KGHSH and LQKENI. The V gene end was trimmed by 3 bases and the J gene end by 0 bases; junction bases not matched to a gene: 5. The CDR3 coding sequence is TGTGCCAGCTCACCGCCGACAGGGGGTGTGAACACTGAAGCTTTCTTT. It specifies CASSPPTGGVNTEAFF.

The chain recombines TRBV11-3 with TRBJ2-7; 11 bases line up with TRBD2. Germline loops: CDR1 SGHNT, CDR2 YENEEA. CDR3 length: 17 residues. The DNA of the CDR3 is TGTGCAGCTATTCCACCGGGACTAGCGGCAAGCTCCTACGAGCAGTACTTC. Its translation: CAAIPPGLAASSYEQYF.

V and J are TRBV28 and TRBJ1-4; D might be TRBD1 (6 bases). V lost 2 bases and J 8 bases, leaving 15 bases between the germline ends. Germline lookup yields CDR1 MDHEN and CDR2 SYDVKM. This CDR3 is 15 amino acids long. CDR3 sequence: CASSLNGARGEKLFF. In DNA, the CDR3 is TGTGCCAGCAGTTTAAACGGGGCCAGGGGAGAAAAACTGTTTTTT.

The CDR3 here is CASSLGTITGELFF. The CDR3 region has the DNA TGTGCCAGCAGCTTAGGGACGATCACCGGGGAGCTGTTTTTT. The rearrangement joins TRBV11-3 to TRBJ2-2; unclear D gene. V was cut by 1 base and J by 4 bases, with 7 bases left in between. CDR3 length: 14 residues. CDR1 and CDR2 from the germline V gene are SGHNT and YENEEA.

The chain links TRBV6-5 to TRBJ1-1, with 8 bases fitting TRBD1. V lost 7 bases and J lost 2; bases outside the gene matches: 6. This CDR3 spans 14 amino acids. Per the germline V gene, CDR1 is MNHEY and CDR2 is SVGAGI. The CDR3 loop is CASTRTGTNTEAFF. In nucleotides, the CDR3 is TGTGCCAGCACCAGGACAGGGACAAACACTGAAGCTTTCTTT.

This clone occurred a few times. The chain has TRBV18 and TRBJ1-4, with a tentative D call TRBD1 (5 bases). The CDR3 consists of 12 residues. V lost 4 bases and J lost 16, with 16 bases in between. The germline V gene encodes CDR1 KGHSH and CDR2 LQKENI. The CDR3 bases are TGTGCCAGCTCACTGCGGGACGGAGAAAGGTTTTTT. This sequence encodes CASSLRDGERFF.

This sequence joins TRBV18 and TRBJ2-2; D is perhaps TRBD1 or TRBD2 (6 bases each). Germline V gene lookup returns CDR1 KGHSH and CDR2 LQKENI. The CDR3 totals 17 residues. V was trimmed by 6 bases and J by 1 base, leaving 18 bases between them. CDR3 nucleotides: TGTGCCAGCTCGTCGTCACAGGGACTCCAGAACACCGGGGAGCTGTTTTTT. This codes for CASSSSQGLQNTGELFF. The full variable domain, with the rest looked up from reference TRBV18 and TRBJ2-2, is NAGVMQNPRHLVRRRGQEARLRCSPMKGHSHVYWYRQLPEEGLKFMVYLQKENIIDESGMPKERFSAEFPKEGPSILRIQQVVRGDSAAYFCASSSSQGLQNTGELFFGEGSRLTVL.

The chain links TRBV7-2 to TRBJ2-5; D may correspond to TRBD1 or TRBD2 (6 bases each). The CDR3 has 17 residues. The V end was cut by 1 base, the J end by 5 bases, with 20 bases between. CDR1 is SGHTA, CDR2 FQGNSA, per germline. The CDR3 spells CASSLGSGGIRGETQYF. The CDR3 DNA follows: TGTGCCAGCAGCTTAGGGAGTGGCGGGATAAGGGGGGAGACCCAGTACTTC.

The chain joins TRBV7-9 to TRBJ2-3; TRBD1 is a possible D gene (6 bases). V was shortened by 5 bases and J by 0 bases, with 12 bases between the two germline ends. Germline assignment: CDR1 SEHNR and CDR2 FQNEAQ (reference sequence). The CDR3 sequence is 15 residues long. CDR3 bases: TGTGCCAGCAGCCCCGAGGGGGTTAGCACAGATACGCAGTATTTT. The encoded protein is CASSPEGVSTDTQYF. Full variable domain (missing parts from reference TRBV7-9 and TRBJ2-3): DTGVSQNPRHKITKRGQNVTFRCDPISEHNRLYWYRQTLGQGPEFLTYFQNEAQLEKSRLLSDRFSAERPKGSFSTLEIQRTEQGDSAMYLCASSPEGVSTDTQYFGPGTRLTVL.